This TCR beta chain was identified in a study of blood T cell repertoires in COVID-19. Study-wide context: Acute-phase and convalescent COVID-19 samples originated in the United States, Italy and Spain. Nucleic acid was either cDNA or gDNA, and it came from T cells, B-cell-depleted T cells, or PBMCs.

Authors' data handling: Amplification from reference gene primers served as the basis for estimated nucleated cell counts. Some clones are missing from TCRdb's copy, which holds only in-frame ones; the method was immunoSEQ multiplex PCR. V and J calls and clone size come straight from that table; D and trimming were deduced from the DNA. The repertoire holds 70,000 to 80,000 clones, with around 90% as singletons. This clone came up once. This sequence originates from a woman aged 55-70 years with active COVID-19. The source material was peripheral blood.

The CDR3 is CAIPGGYPLPGNTIYF. The CDR3 bases are TGTGCCATCCCGGGGGGTTACCCTTTACCTGGAAACACCATATATTTT. J is TRBJ1-3 and V is TRBV10-3; perhaps TRBD1 as D (5 bases). With 8 bases removed from V and 2 bases from J, the gap between germline ends came to 19 bases. Germline V lookup: CDR1 ENHRY, CDR2 SYGVKD. The CDR3 has 16 residues.